This T cell receptor (beta chain) was recovered during a study of early T cells in non-severe SARS-CoV-2 infection. Study in general: Sequencing of bulk RNA from unsorted whole blood was done, without chain pairing. Whole-study results and caveats: Clonotype matching in VDJdb favored anti-spike CD8 responses and did not capture private and CD4 specificities.

The TCR library protocol was used to attach unique molecular identifiers. These identifiers were attached to individual cDNA molecules. A single record per CDR3 protein comes from TCRdb applying MiXCR to the 5' RACE reads. Of fewer than 85,000 distinct CDR3 sequences listed, around 11% are singletons. This CDR3 spans 14 amino acids. V lost 3 bases and J lost 11; bases outside the gene matches: 12. The germline gives CDR1 LGHNA, CDR2 YSLEER. Of note for this clonotype: Antigen specificity is unknown.

The sequence derives from an adult who was a healthcare worker with PCR-confirmed SARS-CoV-2 infection or an uninfected control (not recorded which). Sequenced material: whole blood, taken at baseline. The chain recombines TRBV4-3 with TRBJ1-2, with TRBD1 identical over 7 bases. CDR3 loop: CASSQDGQASRYTF. Here the CDR3 DNA reads TGCGCCAGCAGCCAGGACGGACAGGCCTCTCGGTACACCTTC.